This T cell receptor beta chain is drawn from a study of blood T cell repertoires in COVID-19. Study context: The United States, Italy and Spain supplied acute and convalescent COVID-19 samples. From T cells, B-cell-depleted T cells, or PBMCs came the material, which was cDNA or gDNA.

Authors' processing steps: How many nucleated cells were present was estimated from reference gene primer amplification. Clones were read by immunoSEQ multiplex PCR, and TCRdb kept only the in-frame ones, dropping some. The V and J calls and clone size are taken from that table; D and trimming were inferred from the DNA. The sample contains 250,000 to 300,000 clones, roughly 83% of which appear only once. Trimming took 5 bases from V and 2 from J; bases not matched to a gene: 13. Germline-derived CDR1 and CDR2 are SGHNT and YYREEE (reference sequence). There are 17 residues in the CDR3. The sequencing sample was made of peripheral blood. This TCR came from a man between 60 and 75 years old who had recovered from COVID-19. The J gene is TRBJ2-3, the V gene TRBV5-4, with 8 bases matching TRBD2. The CDR3 here is CASRTGLAEYTTDTQYF. Written as DNA, the CDR3 is TGTGCCAGCAGAACTGGACTAGCCGAGTATACCACAGATACGCAGTATTTT.